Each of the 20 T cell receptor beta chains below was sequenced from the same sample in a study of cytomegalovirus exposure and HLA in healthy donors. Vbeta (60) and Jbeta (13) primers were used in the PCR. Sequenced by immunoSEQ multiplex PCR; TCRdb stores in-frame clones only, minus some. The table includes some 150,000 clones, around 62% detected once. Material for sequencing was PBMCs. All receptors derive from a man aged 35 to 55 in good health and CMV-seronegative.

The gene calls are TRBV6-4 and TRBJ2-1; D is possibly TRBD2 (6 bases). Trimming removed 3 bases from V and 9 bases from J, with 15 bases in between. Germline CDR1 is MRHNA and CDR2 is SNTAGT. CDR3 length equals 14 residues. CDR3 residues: CASSESSTSSEQFF. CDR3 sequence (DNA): TGTGCCAGCAGTGAGAGTTCGACTAGTTCTGAGCAGTTCTTC.

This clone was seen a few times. The CDR3 DNA is TGCAGCGTCGCGACACCCCTGGGGACCCAGTACTTC. It encodes CSVATPLGTQYF. This sequence joins TRBV29-1 and TRBJ2-5; no clear D gene. The CDR3 runs 12 residues. Trimming stripped 6 bases from V and 7 bases from J, with 15 bases between. Germline loops: CDR1 SQVTM, CDR2 ANQGSEA.

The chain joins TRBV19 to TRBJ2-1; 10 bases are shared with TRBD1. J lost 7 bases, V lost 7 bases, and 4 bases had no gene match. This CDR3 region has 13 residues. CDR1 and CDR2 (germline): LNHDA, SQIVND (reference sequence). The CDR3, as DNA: TGTGCCAGTAAGGGACAGGGGTGGAATGAGCAGTTCTTC. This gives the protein CASKGQGWNEQFF.

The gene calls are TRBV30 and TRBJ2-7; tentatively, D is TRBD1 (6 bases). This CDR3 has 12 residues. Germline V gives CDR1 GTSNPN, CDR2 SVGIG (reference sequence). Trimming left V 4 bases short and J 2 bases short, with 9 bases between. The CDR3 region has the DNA TGTGCCTGGAAAACAGGGACCTACGAGCAGTACTTC. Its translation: CAWKTGTYEQYF.

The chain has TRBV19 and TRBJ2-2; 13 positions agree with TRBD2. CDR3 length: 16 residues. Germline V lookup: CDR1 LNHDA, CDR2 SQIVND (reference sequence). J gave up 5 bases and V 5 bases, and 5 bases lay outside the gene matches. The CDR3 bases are TGTGCCAGTAGTTGGACTAGCGGGAGTTTAACCGGGGAGCTGTTTTTT. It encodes CASSWTSGSLTGELFF.

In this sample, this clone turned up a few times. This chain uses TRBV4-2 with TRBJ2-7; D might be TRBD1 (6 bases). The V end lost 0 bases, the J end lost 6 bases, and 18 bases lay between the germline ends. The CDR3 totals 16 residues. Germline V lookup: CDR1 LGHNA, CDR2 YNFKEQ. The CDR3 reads CASSQDYQGPQPEQYF. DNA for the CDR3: TGTGCCAGCAGCCAAGATTACCAGGGGCCCCAACCCGAGCAGTACTTC.

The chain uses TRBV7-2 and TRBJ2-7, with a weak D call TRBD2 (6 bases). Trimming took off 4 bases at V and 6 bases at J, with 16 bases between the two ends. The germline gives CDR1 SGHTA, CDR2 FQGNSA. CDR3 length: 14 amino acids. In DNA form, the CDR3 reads TGTGCCAGCAGCTCACGAGCCGGGAGAGGCGAGCAGTACTTC. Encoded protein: CASSSRAGRGEQYF. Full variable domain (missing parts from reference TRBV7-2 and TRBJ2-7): GAGVSQSPSNKVTEKGKDVELRCDPISGHTALYWYRQSLGQGLEFLIYFQGNSAPDKSGLPSDRFSAERTGGSVSTLTIQRTQQEDSAVYLCASSSRAGRGEQYFGPGTRLTVT.

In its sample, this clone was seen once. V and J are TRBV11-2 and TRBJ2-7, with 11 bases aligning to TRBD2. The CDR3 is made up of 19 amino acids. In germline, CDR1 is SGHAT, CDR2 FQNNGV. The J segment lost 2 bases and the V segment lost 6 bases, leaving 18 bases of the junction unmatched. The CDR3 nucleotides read TGTGCCAGCAGTTCCCTCCATCGGCTAGCGGGGGGTCGGACCTACGAGCAGTACTTC. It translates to CASSSLHRLAGGRTYEQYF.

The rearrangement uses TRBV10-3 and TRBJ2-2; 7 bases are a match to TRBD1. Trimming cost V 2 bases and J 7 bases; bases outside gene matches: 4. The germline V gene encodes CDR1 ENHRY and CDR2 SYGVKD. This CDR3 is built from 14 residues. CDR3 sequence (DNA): TGTGCCATCAGTGAGGGACAGGCTGGCGGGGAGCTGTTTTTT. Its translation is CAISEGQAGGELFF.

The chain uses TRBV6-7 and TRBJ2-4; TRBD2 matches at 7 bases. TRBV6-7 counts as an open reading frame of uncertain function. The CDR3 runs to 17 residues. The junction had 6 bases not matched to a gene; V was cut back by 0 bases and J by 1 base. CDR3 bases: TGTGCCAGCAGTTACTCGGGGGGGTGGGCGGCCAAAAACATTCAGTACTTC. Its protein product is CASSYSGGWAAKNIQYF.

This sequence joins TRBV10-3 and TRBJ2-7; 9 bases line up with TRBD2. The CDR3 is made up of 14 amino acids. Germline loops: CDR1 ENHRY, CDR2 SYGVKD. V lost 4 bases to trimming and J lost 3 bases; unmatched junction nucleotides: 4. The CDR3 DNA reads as TGTGCCATCAGTGGATTAGCGGGGGACTACGAGCAGTACTTC. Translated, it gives CAISGLAGDYEQYF.

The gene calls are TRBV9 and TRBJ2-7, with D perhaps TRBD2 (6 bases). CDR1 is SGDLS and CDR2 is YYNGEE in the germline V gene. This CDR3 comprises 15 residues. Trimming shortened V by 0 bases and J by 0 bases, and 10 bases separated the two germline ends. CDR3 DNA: TGTGCCAGCAGCGTAGCCGGGGGAGACTCCTACGAGCAGTACTTC. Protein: CASSVAGGDSYEQYF.

The DNA of the CDR3 is TGCAGCGCCACGGACAGGGCGGTACGGTTCTTC. This translates into CSATDRAVRFF. The genes are TRBV29-1 and TRBJ2-1, with TRBD1 matching 8 bases. Germline lookup yields CDR1 SQVTM and CDR2 ANQGSEA. This CDR3 is 11 amino acids long. J lost 15 bases, V lost 7 bases, and 11 bases had no gene match.

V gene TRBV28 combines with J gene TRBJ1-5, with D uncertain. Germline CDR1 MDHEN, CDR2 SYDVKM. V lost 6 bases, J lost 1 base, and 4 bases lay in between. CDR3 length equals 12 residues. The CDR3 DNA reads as TGTGCCAGCAGGGGCAGCAATCAGCCCCAGCATTTT. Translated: CASRGSNQPQHF.

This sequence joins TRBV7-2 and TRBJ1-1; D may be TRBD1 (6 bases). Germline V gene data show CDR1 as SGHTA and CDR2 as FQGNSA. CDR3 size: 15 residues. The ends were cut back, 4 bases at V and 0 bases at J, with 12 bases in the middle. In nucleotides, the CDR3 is TGTGCCAGCAGCTCAAGGGGGGGAGTGAACACTGAAGCTTTCTTT. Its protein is CASSSRGGVNTEAFF.

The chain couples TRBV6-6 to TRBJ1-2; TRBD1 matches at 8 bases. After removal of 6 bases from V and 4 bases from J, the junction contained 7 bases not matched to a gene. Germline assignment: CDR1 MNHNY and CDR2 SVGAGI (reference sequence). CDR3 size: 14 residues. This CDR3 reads CASSAQGEAYGYTF. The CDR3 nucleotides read TGTGCCAGCAGCGCACAGGGGGAAGCCTATGGCTACACCTTC.

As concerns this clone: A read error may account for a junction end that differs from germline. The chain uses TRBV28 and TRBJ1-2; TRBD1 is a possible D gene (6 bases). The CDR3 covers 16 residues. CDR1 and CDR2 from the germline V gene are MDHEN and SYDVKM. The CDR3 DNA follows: TGTGCCAGCAGCTTATCAACAGGGAGAACTAACTATGGCTACACCTTC. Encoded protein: CASSLSTGRTNYGYTF.

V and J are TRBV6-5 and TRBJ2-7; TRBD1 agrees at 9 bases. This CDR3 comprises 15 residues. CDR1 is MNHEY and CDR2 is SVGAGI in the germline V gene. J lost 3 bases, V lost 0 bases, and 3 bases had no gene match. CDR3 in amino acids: CASSYSGTGLYEQYF. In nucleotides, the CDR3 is TGTGCCAGCAGTTACTCCGGGACAGGGCTCTACGAGCAGTACTTC.

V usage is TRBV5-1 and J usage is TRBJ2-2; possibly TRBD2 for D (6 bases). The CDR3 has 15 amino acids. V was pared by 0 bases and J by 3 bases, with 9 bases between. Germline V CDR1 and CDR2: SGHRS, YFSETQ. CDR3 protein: CASSLESGDTGELFF. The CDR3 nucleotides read TGCGCCAGCAGCTTGGAGTCGGGGGACACCGGGGAGCTGTTTTTT.

The CDR3 DNA reads TGCAGCGTCGATACCCTGCCCCCAGGGTACACTGAAGCTTTCTTT. It encodes CSVDTLPPGYTEAFF. This chain connects TRBV29-1 to TRBJ1-1, with D possibly matching TRBD1 (5 bases). The CDR3 length is 15 residues. Trimming took off 6 bases at V and 3 bases at J, with 20 bases between the two ends. Germline CDR1 SQVTM, CDR2 ANQGSEA.